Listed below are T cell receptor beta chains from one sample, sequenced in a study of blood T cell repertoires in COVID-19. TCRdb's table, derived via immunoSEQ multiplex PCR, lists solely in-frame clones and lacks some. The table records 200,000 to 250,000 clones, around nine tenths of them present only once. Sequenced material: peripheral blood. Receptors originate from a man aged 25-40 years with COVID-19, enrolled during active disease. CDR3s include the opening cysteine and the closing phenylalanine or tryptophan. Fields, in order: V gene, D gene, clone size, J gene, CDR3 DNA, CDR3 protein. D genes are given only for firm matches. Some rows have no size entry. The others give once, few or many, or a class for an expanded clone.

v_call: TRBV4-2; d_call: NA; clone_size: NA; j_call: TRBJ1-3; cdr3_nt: TGTGCCAGCAGCGTTGAAGGGCAGGGTGGAAACACCATATATTTT; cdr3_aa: CASSVEGQGGNTIYF
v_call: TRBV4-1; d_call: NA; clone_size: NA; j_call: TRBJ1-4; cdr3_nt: TGCGCCAGCAGCAAGACAAATTGGGAAAAACTGTTTTTT; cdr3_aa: CASSKTNWEKLFF
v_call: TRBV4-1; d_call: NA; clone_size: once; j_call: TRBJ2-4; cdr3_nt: TGCGCCAGCAGCCAAGATCTATCCGTTGTAGCCAAAAACATTCAGTACTTC; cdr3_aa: CASSQDLSVVAKNIQYF
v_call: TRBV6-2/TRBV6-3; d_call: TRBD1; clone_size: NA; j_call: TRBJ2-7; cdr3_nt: TGTGCCAGCAGTTACAGTGGGACAGAGGCCGACGAGCAGTACTTC; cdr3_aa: CASSYSGTEADEQYF
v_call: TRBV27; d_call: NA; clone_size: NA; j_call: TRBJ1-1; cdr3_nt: TGTGCCAGCAGTGCTCAATACAGGAACACTGAAGCTTTCTTT; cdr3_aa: CASSAQYRNTEAFF
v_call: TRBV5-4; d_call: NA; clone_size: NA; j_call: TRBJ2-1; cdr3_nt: TGTGCCAGCAGCCAGGGGACAGAGCAGTTCTTC; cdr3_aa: CASSQGTEQFF
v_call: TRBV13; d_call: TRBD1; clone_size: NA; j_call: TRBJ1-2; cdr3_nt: TGTGCCAGCAGCTTAGCCAACAGGGGGGCCTACTATGGCTACACCTTC; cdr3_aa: CASSLANRGAYYGYTF
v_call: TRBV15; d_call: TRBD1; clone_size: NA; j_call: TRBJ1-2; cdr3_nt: TGTGCCACCAGCGGGGGGACAGGGGCTAACTATGGCTACACCTTC; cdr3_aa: CATSGGTGANYGYTF
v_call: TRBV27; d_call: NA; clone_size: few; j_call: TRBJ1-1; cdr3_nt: TGTGCCAGCAGTTTATCGCCCAATCCCAACAGGGAAGGCACTGAAGCTTTCTTT; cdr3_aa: CASSLSPNPNREGTEAFF
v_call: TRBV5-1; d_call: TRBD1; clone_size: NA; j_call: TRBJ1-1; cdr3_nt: TGCGCCAGCGAACAGGGGGCAGGAGGGACTGAAGCTTTCTTT; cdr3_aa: CASEQGAGGTEAFF
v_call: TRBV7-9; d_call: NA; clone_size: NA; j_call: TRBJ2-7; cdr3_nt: TGTGCCAGCAGCAGACAGTCCAACGAGCAGTACTTC; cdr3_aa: CASSRQSNEQYF
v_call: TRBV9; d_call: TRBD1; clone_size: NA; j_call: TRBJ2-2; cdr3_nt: TGTGCCAGCAGCGTGACCGGGACAGGGGCCTTCAACACCGGGGAGCTGTTTTTT; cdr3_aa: CASSVTGTGAFNTGELFF
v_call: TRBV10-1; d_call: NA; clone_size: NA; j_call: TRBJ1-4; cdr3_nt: TGCGCCTGCTACAGGGAAACTTCCCAAAAACTGTTTTTT; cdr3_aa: CACYRETSQKLFF
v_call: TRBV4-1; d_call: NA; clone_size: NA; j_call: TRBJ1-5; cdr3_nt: TGCGCCAGCAGCCTGGGAGCCGGGACACGAAATCAGCCCCAGCATTTT; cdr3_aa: CASSLGAGTRNQPQHF
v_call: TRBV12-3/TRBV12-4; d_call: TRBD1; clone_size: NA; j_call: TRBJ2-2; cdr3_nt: TGTGCCAGCAGATGGGACAGGGCCGGGGAGCTGTTTTTT; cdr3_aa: CASRWDRAGELFF
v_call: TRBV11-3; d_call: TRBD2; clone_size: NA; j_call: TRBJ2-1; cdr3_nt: TGTGCCAGCAGCTTAGCGGGTAGCGGGGGGAATGAGCAGTTCTTC; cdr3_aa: CASSLAGSGGNEQFF
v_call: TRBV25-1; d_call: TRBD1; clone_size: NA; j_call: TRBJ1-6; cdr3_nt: TGTGCCAGCAGTGAATGGGGGACAGGGCAGAATTCACCCCTCCACTTT; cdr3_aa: CASSEWGTGQNSPLHF
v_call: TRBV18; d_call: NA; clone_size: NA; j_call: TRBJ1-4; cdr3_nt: TGTGCCAGCACTAACATCCCCGGGATGAGGAAACTGTTTTTT; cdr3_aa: CASTNIPGMRKLFF
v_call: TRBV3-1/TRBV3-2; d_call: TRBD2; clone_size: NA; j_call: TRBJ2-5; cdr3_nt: TGTGCCAGCAGCCAAGATTATGCTAGCGGGGTTGAGACCCAGTACTTC; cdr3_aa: CASSQDYASGVETQYF
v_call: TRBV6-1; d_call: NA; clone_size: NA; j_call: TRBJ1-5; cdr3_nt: TGTGCCAGCAGTGAAGCACAGGGAGCGCAGCCCCAGCATTTT; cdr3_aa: CASSEAQGAQPQHF
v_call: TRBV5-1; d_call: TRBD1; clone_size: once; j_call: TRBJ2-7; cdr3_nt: TGCGCCAGCAGAGACAGGGTATTCGCCGAGCAGTACTTC; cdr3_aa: CASRDRVFAEQYF
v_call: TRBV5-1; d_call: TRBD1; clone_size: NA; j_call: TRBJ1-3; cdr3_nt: TGCGCCAGCAGCTCGACAGGGGTTTCCGGAAACACCATATATTTT; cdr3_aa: CASSSTGVSGNTIYF
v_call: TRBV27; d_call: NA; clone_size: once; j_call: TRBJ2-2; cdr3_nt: TGTGCCAGCAGCCCGACCCGGGTACCAGGGACCGGGGAGCTGTTTTTT; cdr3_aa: CASSPTRVPGTGELFF
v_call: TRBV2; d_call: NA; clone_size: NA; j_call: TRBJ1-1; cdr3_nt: TGTGCCAGCAAATACCCCCAGGACACTGAAGCTTTCTTT; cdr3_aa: CASKYPQDTEAFF
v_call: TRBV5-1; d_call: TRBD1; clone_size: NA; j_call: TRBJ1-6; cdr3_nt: TGCGCCAGCAGCTTGGGAACAGGGGGTACCAATTCACCCCTCCACTTT; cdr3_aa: CASSLGTGGTNSPLHF
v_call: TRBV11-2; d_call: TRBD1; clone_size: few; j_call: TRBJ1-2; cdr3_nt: TGTGCCAGCAGACCAGCGATGGACAGGGATTGGAGCTACACCTTC; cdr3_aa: CASRPAMDRDWSYTF
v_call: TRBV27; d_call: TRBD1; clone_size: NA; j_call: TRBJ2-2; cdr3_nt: TGTGCCAGCAGTTCATCCGGGACAGTTAACACCGGGGAGCTGTTTTTT; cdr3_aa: CASSSSGTVNTGELFF
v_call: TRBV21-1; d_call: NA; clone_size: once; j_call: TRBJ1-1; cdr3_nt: TGTGCCAGCAGCAAGACAGGGCTGGAATTGCGGAACACTGAAGCTTTCTTT; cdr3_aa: CASSKTGLELRNTEAFF
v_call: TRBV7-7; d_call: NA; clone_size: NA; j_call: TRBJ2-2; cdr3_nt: TGTGCCAGCAGCCCAGGGGCGTATTTCACCGGGGAGCTGTTTTTT; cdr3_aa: CASSPGAYFTGELFF
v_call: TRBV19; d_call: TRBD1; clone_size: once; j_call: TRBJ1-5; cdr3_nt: TGTGCCAGTACCCGGGACAGGGGGCAGCCCCAGCATTTT; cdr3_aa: CASTRDRGQPQHF
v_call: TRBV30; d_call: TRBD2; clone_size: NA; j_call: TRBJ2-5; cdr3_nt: TGTGCCGGGACCTCGGGGGGAGAGACCCAGTACTTC; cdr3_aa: CAGTSGGETQYF
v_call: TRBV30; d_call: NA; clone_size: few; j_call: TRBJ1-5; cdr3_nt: TGTGCCTGGAGTCCCCCTGGGGGGCAGCCCCAGCATTTT; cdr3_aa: CAWSPPGGQPQHF
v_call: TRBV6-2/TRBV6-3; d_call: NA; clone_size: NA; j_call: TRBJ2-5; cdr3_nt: TGTGCCAGCAGTTATGTGGGCTCTTCCACTCAGACCCAGTACTTC; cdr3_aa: CASSYVGSSTQTQYF
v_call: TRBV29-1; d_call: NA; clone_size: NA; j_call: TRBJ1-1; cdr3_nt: TGCAGCGTTGATGGGCAGTACTCTAACACTGAAGCTTTCTTT; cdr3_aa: CSVDGQYSNTEAFF